The clone carrying this T cell receptor beta chain occurred many times. Its antigen remains unknown. This specimen comes from a study of T cells in Graves' hyperthyroidism and ophthalmopathy. Study overall: The authors collected peripheral blood at initial diagnosis, before any treatment.

The investigators amplified TCR beta CDR3 regions from RNA transcripts. First-round RT-PCR of the TCR CDR3 relied on the HTBI primer set. MiXCR was run by TCRdb on the multiplex PCR reads, yielding one entry per CDR3 protein. The sample has about 480,000 distinct CDR3 sequences; approximately 23% are singletons. Study-wide results and limits: Onset of ophthalmopathy came a median approximately 6.9 months after the model predicted it.

This CDR3 is built from 15 residues. Deletions cut 1 base from V and 2 bases from J, with 9 bases between. The V gene's germline CDR1 is SNHLY and CDR2 FYNNEI. Inclusion characteristics of ophthalmopathy patients comprised a Clinical Activity Score of at least 3, a NOSPECS grade of at least 4, and duration under 3 months. Uncontrolled infection, other autoimmune disease, pregnancy or lactation led to exclusion. What was sequenced was blood. The chain is built from TRBV2 and TRBJ1-5; no clear D. This receptor was taken from a woman aged 70 to 79 with Graves' ophthalmopathy. CDR3 DNA sequence: TGTGCCAGCAGTGAAGGATGGGTCCGCAATCAGCCCCAGCATTTT. Translating gives CASSEGWVRNQPQHF.